This T cell receptor beta chain was obtained from a study of PD-L1 blockade in urothelial cancer. Urothelial carcinoma in patients was locally advanced or metastatic. The table came from immunoSEQ multiplex PCR; TCRdb's copy has only in-frame clones and leaves some out. The data hold more than 1,500 clones, with 33% observed a single time. This specimen was tumor tissue, taken before atezolizumab (anti-PD-L1) treatment. The receptor was isolated from a man in his sixties with urothelial cancer.

CDR3 residues: CASSADGAYNSPLHF. In nucleotides, the CDR3 is TGCGCCAGCAGCGCGGACGGAGCCTATAATTCACCCCTCCACTTT. The chain employs TRBV5-1 and TRBJ1-6, with no clear D. The CDR3 runs 15 residues. Trimming stripped 4 bases from V and 2 bases from J, with 10 bases between. Looked up from germline, CDR1 is SGHRS and CDR2 is YFSETQ.